This is a list of T cell receptor beta chains from one sample in a study of cytomegalovirus exposure and HLA in healthy donors. Generated by immunoSEQ multiplex PCR, the TCRdb table keeps only in-frame clones and is missing some. Among 85,000 to 100,000 clones listed, approximately 84% were seen once. The sample comprised PBMCs. The receptor source for this set is a young woman in good health and CMV-seropositive. CDR3s include the opening cysteine and the closing phenylalanine or tryptophan. The order of the fields is D gene, V gene, J gene, CDR3 DNA, CDR3 protein. D genes are given only for firm matches.

>.|TRBV13|TRBJ1-1
TGTGCCAGCAGCCCCCGGGACAAGCGGAACACTGAAGCTTTCTTT
CASSPRDKRNTEAFF
>.|TRBV6-1|TRBJ2-5
TGTGCCAGCAGTGATGACCGGCCGGGGGAGACCCAGTACTTC
CASSDDRPGETQYF
>TRBD1|TRBV30|TRBJ1-1
TGTGCCTGGAGTGCACAGGGGGCTCGAGGGGGGACTGAAGCTTTCTTT
CAWSAQGARGGTEAFF
>TRBD1|TRBV9|TRBJ1-2
TGTGCCAGCAGCCCCTACCGGGACAGCTATGGCTACACCTTC
CASSPYRDSYGYTF
>.|TRBV4-1|TRBJ2-1
TGCGCCAGCAGCCAAGATTCGGGTATCTCCTACAATGAGCAGTTCTTC
CASSQDSGISYNEQFF
>TRBD1|TRBV7-7|TRBJ2-3
TGTGCTAGCAGCCCGGGGACAGGGGACACAGATACGCAGTATTTT
CASSPGTGDTDTQYF
>TRBD1|TRBV27|TRBJ2-7
TGTGCCAGCAGACCTGACAGGGGGACTGGCCGCGAGCAGTACTTC
CASRPDRGTGREQYF
>TRBD1|TRBV18|TRBJ1-2
TGTGCCAGCTCACCGTCTTGGGGACAGACTCTGCGTTCCGGCTACACCTTC
CASSPSWGQTLRSGYTF
>.|TRBV10-2|TRBJ1-5
TGCGCCAGCAGTGAGTCGGGAGGGTTGCAGCCCCAGCATTTT
CASSESGGLQPQHF
>TRBD2|TRBV6-1|TRBJ2-7
TGTGCCAGCAGTGAATACAGCGGGGGGGCCAGTGGGTACGAGCAGTACTTC
CASSEYSGGASGYEQYF
>TRBD1|TRBV13|TRBJ1-2
TGTGCCAGCAGGACAGGGCGGGATGGCTACACCTTC
CASRTGRDGYTF